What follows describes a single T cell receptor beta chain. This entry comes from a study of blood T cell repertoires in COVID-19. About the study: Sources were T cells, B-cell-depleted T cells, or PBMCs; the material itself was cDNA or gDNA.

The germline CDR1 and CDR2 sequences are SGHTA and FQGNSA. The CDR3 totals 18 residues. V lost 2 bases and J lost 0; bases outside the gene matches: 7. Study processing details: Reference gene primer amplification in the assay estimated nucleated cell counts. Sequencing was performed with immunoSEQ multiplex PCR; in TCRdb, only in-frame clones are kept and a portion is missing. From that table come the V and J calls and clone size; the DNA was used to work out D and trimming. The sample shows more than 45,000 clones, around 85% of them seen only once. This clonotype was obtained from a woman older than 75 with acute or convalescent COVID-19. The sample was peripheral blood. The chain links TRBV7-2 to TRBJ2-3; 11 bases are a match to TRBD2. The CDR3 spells CASSLYSRLAGSTDTQYF. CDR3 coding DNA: TGTGCCAGCAGCTTATACTCTCGACTAGCGGGGAGCACAGATACGCAGTATTTT.